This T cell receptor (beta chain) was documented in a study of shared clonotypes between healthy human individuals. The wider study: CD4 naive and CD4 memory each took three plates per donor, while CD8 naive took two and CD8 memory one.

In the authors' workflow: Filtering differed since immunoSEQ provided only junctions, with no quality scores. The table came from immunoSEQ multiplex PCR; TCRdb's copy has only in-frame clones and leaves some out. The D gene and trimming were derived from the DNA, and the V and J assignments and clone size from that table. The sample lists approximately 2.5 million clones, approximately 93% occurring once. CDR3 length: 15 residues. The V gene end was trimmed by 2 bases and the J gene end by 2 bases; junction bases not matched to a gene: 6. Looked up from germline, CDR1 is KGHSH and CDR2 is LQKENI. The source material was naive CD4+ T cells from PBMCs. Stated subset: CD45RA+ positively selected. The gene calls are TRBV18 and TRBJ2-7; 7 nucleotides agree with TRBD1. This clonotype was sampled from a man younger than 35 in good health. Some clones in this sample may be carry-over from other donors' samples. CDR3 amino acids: CASSPGTVETYEQYF. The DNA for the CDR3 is TGTGCCAGCTCACCAGGGACAGTAGAGACCTACGAGCAGTACTTC.